This is a list of T cell receptor beta chains from one sample in a study of T cells after yellow fever vaccination. TCRdb fed the 5' RACE reads into MiXCR, producing one record per CDR3 protein. The sample carries a few hundred thousand distinct CDR3 sequences, under 5% recorded once. Source: PBMCs, taken 5 days after the yellow fever booster vaccination. The receptors derive from a man between 18 and 29 years old who received the YFV17D yellow fever vaccine. The CDR3 runs from the conserved cysteine through the conserved F or W.

>TRBV7-2
CASSSKGSGQETQYF
>TRBV6-5
CASSPTGTHFQAFF
>TRBV7-2
CASSLKAGGSSYEQYF
>TRBV20-1
CSAMGGGNYGYTF
>TRBV25-1
CASSELTGGYTF
>TRBV2
CASSGVQSAYTNYGYTF
>TRBV7-9
CASSLGGRSYEQYF
>TRBV7-9
CASSLWSGDTDTQYF
>TRBV6-2/TRBV6-3
CASSFRGSGANVLTF
>TRBV7-3
CASSWAYADTQYF
>TRBV5-1
CASSGGDNTGNEQFF
>TRBV5-5
CASSLYNGNTIYF
>TRBV28
CASSPSGGAYSGYTF
>TRBV19
CASSRQGQSNNNSPLHF
>TRBV4-1
CASSPPGPGHEQYF
>TRBV4-1
CASRDRMNTEAFF
>TRBV6-1
CASSETVRLGEKLFF
>TRBV3-1
CASSQDYGKDYEQYF
>TRBV6-4
CASSDSGTVGYTF
>TRBV5-8
CASSWSGSSYNEQFF
>TRBV5-4
CASSLDRTRPFF
>TRBV5-6
CASSPPGGLGTDTQYF
>TRBV6-5
CASSYWDAVSGNTIYF
>TRBV6-6
CASSYSTKGGETQYF
>TRBV6-6
CASRNTRGGTEAFF
>TRBV4-1
CASSQPGRGAKNIQYF
>TRBV4-2
CASSQQTGSETQYF
>TRBV12-3/TRBV12-4
CASSPGQGSSPLHF
>TRBV29-1
CSGTGASRGYTF
>TRBV5-1
CASSLRPLAGSTDTQYF
>TRBV20-1
CSAPARYGEQYF
>TRBV29-1
CSVDGGWSSYEQYF
>TRBV5-4
CASSLGGGEYTGELFF
>TRBV5-1
CASSLPGPANTGELFF
>TRBV20-1
CSARVGGLTDTQYF
>TRBV30
CAWRMGGSTEAFF
>TRBV15
CATSRAQGVPYGYTF
>TRBV7-6
CASSLELGDRPYEQYF
>TRBV6-5
CASSYLGGRGNEQFF
>TRBV7-6
CASSLFGDRGHEQYF